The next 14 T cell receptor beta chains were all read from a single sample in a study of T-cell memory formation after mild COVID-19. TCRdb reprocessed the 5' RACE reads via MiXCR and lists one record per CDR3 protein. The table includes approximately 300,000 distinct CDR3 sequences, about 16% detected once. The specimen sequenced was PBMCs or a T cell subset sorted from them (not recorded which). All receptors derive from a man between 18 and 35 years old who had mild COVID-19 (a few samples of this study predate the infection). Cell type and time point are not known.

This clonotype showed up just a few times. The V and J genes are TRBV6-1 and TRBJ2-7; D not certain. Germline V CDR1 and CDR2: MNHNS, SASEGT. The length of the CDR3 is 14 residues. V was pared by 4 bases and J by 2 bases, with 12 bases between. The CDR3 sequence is CASSGRGGTYEQYV. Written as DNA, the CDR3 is TGTGCCAGCAGTGGCCGTGGCGGAACCTACGAGCAGTACGTC.

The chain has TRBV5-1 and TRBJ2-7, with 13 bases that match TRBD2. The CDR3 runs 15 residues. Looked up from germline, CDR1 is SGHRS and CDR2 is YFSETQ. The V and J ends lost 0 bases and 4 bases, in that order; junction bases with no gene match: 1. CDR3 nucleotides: TGCGCCAGCAGCTTGGAGACTAGCGGGGGGTACGAGCAGTACTTC. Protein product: CASSLETSGGYEQYF.

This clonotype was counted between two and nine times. CDR3 sequence reads: CASSPRGFAEAFF. The CDR3 nucleotides are TGTGCCAGCAGTCCCAGGGGTTTCGCTGAAGCTTTCTTT. The chain has TRBV6-6 and TRBJ1-1; D is perhaps TRBD1 (6 bases). This CDR3 comprises 13 residues. Trimming left V 5 bases short and J 6 bases short, with 13 bases between. CDR1 and CDR2 from the germline V gene are MNHNY and SVGAGI (reference sequence).

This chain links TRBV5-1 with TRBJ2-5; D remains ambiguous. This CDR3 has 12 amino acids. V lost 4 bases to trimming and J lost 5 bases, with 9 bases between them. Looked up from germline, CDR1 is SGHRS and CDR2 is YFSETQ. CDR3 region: CASSKTRETQYF. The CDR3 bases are TGCGCCAGCAGCAAGACCCGTGAGACCCAGTACTTC. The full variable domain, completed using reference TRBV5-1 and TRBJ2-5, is KAGVTQTPRYLIKTRGQQVTLSCSPISGHRSVSWYQQTPGQGLQFLFEYFSETQRNKGNFPGRFSGRQFSNSRSEMNVSTLELGDSALYLCASSKTRETQYFGPGTRLLVL.

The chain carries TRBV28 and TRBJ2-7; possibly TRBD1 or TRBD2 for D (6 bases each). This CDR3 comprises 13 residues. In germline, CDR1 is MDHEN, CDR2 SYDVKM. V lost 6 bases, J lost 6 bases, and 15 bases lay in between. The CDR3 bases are TGTGCCAGCAGCCGGGGCGGGACACCCGAGCAGTACGTC. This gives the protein CASSRGGTPEQYV.

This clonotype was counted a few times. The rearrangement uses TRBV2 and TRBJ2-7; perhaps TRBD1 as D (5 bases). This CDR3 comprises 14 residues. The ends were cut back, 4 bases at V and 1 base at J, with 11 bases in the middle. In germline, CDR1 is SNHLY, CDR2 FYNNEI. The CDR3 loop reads CASSAFDSSYEQYF. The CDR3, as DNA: TGTGCCAGCAGTGCCTTCGACAGTTCCTACGAGCAGTACTTC.

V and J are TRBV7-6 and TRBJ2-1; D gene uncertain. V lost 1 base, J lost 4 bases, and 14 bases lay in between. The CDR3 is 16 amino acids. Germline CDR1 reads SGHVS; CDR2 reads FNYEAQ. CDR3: CASSLEGSRLYNEQFF. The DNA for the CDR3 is TGTGCCAGCAGCTTAGAAGGGTCCCGGCTGTACAATGAGCAGTTCTTC. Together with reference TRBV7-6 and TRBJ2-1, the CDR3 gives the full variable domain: GAGVSQSPRYKVTKRGQDVALRCDPISGHVSLYWYRQALGQGPEFLTYFNYEAQQDKSGLPNDRFSAERPEGSISTLTIQRTEQRDSAMYRCASSLEGSRLYNEQFFGPGTRLTVL.

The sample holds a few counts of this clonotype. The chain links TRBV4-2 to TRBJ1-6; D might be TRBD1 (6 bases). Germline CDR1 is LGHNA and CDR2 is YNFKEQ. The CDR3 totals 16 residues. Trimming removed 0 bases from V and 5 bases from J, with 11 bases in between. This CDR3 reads CASSQEAQGHNSPLHF. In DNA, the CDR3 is TGTGCCAGCAGCCAAGAAGCACAGGGCCATAATTCACCCCTCCACTTT.

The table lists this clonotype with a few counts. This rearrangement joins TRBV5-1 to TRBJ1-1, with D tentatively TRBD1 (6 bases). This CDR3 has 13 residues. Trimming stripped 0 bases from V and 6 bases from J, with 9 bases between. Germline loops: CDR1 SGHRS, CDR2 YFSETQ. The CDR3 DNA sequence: TGCGCCAGCAGCTTGGCACAGGGTCCTGAAGCTTTCTTT. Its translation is CASSLAQGPEAFF.

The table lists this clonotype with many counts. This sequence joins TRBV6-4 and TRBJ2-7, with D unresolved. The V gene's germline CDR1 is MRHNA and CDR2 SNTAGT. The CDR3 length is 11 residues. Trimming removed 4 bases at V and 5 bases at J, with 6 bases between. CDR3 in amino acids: CASSGLNEQYF. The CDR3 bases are TGTGCCAGCAGTGGGCTTAACGAGCAGTACTTC.

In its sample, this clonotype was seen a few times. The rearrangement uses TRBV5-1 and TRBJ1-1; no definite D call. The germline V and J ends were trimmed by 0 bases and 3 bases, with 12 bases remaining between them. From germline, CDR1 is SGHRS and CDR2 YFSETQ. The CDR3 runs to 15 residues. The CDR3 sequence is CASSLGHTGDTEAFF. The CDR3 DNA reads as TGCGCCAGCAGCTTGGGTCACACCGGGGACACTGAAGCTTTCTTT.

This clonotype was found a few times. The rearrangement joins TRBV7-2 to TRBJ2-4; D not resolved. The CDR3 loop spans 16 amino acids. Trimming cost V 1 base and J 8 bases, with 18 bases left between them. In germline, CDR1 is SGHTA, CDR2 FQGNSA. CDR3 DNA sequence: TGTGCCAGCAGCTTAGGTGGTACAGCCAGTGGGGACATTCAGTACTTC. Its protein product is CASSLGGTASGDIQYF.

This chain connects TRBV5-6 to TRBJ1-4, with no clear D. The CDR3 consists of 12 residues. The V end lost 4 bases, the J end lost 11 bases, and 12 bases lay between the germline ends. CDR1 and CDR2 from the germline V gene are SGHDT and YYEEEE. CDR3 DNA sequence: TGTGCCAGCAGCACCAGATCTGTGAAACTGTTTTTT. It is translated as CASSTRSVKLFF.

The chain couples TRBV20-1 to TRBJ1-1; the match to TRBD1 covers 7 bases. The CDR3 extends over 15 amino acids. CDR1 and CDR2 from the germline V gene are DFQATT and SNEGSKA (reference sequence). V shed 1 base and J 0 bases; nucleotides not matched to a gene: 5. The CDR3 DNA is TGCAGTGCTAGAGTTAGGGGGCGCGTGAACACTGAAGCTTTCTTT. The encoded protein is CSARVRGRVNTEAFF.